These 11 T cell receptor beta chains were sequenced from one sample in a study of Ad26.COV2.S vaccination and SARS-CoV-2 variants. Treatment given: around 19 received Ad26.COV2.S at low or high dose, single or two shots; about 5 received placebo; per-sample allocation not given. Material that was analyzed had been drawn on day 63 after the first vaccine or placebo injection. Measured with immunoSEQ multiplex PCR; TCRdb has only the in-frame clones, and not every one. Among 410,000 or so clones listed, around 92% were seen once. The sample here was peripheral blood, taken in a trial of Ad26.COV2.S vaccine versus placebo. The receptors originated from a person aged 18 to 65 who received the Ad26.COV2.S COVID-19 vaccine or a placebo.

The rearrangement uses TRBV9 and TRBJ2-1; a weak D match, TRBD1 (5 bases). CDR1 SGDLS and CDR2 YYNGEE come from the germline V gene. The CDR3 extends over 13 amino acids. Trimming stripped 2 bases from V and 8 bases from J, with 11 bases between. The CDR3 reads CASSVRVIDEQFF. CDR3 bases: TGTGCCAGCAGCGTCAGGGTTATCGATGAGCAGTTCTTC.

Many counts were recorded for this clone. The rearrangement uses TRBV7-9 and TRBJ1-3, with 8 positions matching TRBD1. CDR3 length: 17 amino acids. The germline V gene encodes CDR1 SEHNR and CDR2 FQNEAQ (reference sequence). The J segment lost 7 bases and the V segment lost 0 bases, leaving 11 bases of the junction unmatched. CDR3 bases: TGTGCCAGCAGCTTAGCTACTCGTATCGACAGGGGTAACACCATATATTTT. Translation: CASSLATRIDRGNTIYF.

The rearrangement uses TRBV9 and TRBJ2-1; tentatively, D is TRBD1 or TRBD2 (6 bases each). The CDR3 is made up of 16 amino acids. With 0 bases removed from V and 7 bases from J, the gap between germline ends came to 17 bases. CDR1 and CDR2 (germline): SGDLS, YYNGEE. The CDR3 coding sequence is TGTGCCAGCAGCGTAGGTTGGGGGGCCGATTTGAATGAGCAGTTCTTC. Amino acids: CASSVGWGADLNEQFF.

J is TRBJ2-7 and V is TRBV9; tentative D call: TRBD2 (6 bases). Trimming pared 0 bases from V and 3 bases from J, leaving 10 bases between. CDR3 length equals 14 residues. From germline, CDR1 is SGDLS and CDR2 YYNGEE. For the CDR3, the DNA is TGTGCCAGCAGCGTAGACGGCGGGGACTACGAGCAGTACTTC. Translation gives CASSVDGGDYEQYF. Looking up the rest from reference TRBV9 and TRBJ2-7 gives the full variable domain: DSGVTQTPKHLITATGQRVTLRCSPRSGDLSVYWYQQSLDQGLQFLIQYYNGEERAKGNILERFSAQQFPDLHSELNLSSLELGDSALYFCASSVDGGDYEQYFGPGTRLTVT.

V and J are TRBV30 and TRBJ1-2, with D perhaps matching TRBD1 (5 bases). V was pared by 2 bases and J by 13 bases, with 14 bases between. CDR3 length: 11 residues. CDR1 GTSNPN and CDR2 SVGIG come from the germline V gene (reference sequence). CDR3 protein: CAWSQVGQVTF. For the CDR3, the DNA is TGTGCCTGGAGTCAAGTGGGGCAGGTCACCTTC.

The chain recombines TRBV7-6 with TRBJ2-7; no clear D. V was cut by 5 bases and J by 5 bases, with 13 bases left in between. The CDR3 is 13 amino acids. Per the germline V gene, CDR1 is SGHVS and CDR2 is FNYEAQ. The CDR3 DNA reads TGTGCCAGCAGCCTTGACCCGACGGACGAGCAGTACTTC. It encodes CASSLDPTDEQYF.

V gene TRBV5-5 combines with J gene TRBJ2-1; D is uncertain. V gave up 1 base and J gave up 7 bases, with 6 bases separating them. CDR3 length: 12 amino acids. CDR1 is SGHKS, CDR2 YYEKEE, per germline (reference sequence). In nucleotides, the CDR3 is TGTGCCAGCAGCTTGATCGGGAATGAGCAGTTCTTC. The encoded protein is CASSLIGNEQFF.

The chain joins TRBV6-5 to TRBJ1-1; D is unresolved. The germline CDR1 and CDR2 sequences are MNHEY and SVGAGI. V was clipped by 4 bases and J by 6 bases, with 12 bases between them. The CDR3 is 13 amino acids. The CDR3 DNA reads TGTGCCAGCAGTTCCAAATCTTGGTCTGAAGCTTTCTTT. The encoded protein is CASSSKSWSEAFF.

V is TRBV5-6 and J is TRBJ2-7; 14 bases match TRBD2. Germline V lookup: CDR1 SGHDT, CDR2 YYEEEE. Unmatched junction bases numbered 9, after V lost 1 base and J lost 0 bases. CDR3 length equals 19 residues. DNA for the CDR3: TGTGCCAGCAGCTTGACGACTAGCGGGGGGGCCGCGATCTCCTACGAGCAGTACTTC. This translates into CASSLTTSGGAAISYEQYF.

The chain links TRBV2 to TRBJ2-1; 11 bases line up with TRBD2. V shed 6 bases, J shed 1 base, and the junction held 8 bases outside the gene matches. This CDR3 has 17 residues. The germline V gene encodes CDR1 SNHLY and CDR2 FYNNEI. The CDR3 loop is CASRATSGGRSYNEQFF. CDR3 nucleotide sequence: TGTGCCAGCAGGGCTACTAGCGGGGGTAGGTCCTACAATGAGCAGTTCTTC. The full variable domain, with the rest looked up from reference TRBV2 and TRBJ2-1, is EPEVTQTPSHQVTQMGQEVILRCVPISNHLYFYWYRQILGQKVEFLVSFYNNEISEKSEIFDDQFSVERPDGSNFTLKIRSTKLEDSAMYFCASRATSGGRSYNEQFFGPGTRLTVL.

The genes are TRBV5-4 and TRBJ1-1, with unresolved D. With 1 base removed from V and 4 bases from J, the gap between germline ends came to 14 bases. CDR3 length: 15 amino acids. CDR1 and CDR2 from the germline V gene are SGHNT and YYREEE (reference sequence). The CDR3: CASSLSSAGITEAFF. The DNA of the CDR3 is TGTGCCAGCAGCTTGTCATCGGCGGGAATCACTGAAGCTTTCTTT.